A selection of T cell receptor beta chains follows, all from one sample in a study of shared clonotypes between healthy human individuals. The method was immunoSEQ multiplex PCR; TCRdb's version includes in-frame clones alone and lacks a portion of them. The sample carries about 2.1 million clones, approximately 94% recorded once. The sample was naive CD8+ T cells from PBMCs. The source is a man aged 18 to 30 in good health. Some clones in this sample may be carry-over from other donors' samples. CDR3s include the opening cysteine and the closing phenylalanine or tryptophan. Fields, in order: D gene, V gene, clone size, J gene, CDR3 DNA, CDR3 protein. The D gene is left open where the match is weak. Where a row states a size, it is once, few, many or the class of an expanded clone; other rows omit it.

d_call: NA
v_call: TRBV5-6
clone_size: NA
j_call: TRBJ2-1
cdr3_nt: TGTGCCAGCACCCCGGAGGGACTGCCAAGCCACAATGAGCAGTTCTTC
cdr3_aa: CASTPEGLPSHNEQFF

d_call: NA
v_call: TRBV5-6
clone_size: NA
j_call: TRBJ2-7
cdr3_nt: TGTGCCAGCAGCTTGGGTTCCCTCGAGCAGTACTTC
cdr3_aa: CASSLGSLEQYF

d_call: TRBD1
v_call: TRBV7-9
clone_size: NA
j_call: TRBJ2-7
cdr3_nt: TGTGCCAGCAGCGGTGGGACAGGGGCAGACGACGAGCAGTACTTC
cdr3_aa: CASSGGTGADDEQYF

d_call: TRBD1
v_call: TRBV7-9
clone_size: NA
j_call: TRBJ2-1
cdr3_nt: TGTGCCAGCAGCCCCAGGACAGGGTGGAATGAGCAGTTCTTC
cdr3_aa: CASSPRTGWNEQFF

d_call: TRBD1
v_call: TRBV27
clone_size: NA
j_call: TRBJ2-1
cdr3_nt: TGTGCCAGCAGCTCCGGCCCCGGGACAGGGCTCAACAATGAGCAGTTCTTC
cdr3_aa: CASSSGPGTGLNNEQFF

d_call: TRBD2
v_call: TRBV27
clone_size: NA
j_call: TRBJ2-3
cdr3_nt: TGTGCCAGCAGTCTTCTGCAGCGGGAGTTGGTCACAGATACGCAGTATTTT
cdr3_aa: CASSLLQRELVTDTQYF

d_call: NA
v_call: TRBV28
clone_size: NA
j_call: TRBJ2-5
cdr3_nt: TGTGCCAGCAAGGGGGGATTAAGGGAGACCCAGTACTTC
cdr3_aa: CASKGGLRETQYF

d_call: TRBD2
v_call: TRBV19
clone_size: once
j_call: TRBJ2-7
cdr3_nt: TGTGCCAGTAGTAACGCAGCGGGAGCTGGCGAGCAGTACTTC
cdr3_aa: CASSNAAGAGEQYF

d_call: NA
v_call: TRBV7-8
clone_size: NA
j_call: TRBJ2-7
cdr3_nt: TGTGCCAGCAGTTTATCCCTGTTGGGCGAGCAGTACTTC
cdr3_aa: CASSLSLLGEQYF

d_call: NA
v_call: TRBV4-3
clone_size: NA
j_call: TRBJ1-1
cdr3_nt: TGCGCCAGCAGCCAGGTCTTCAGGAGAGAGACTGAAGCTTTCTTT
cdr3_aa: CASSQVFRRETEAFF

d_call: NA
v_call: TRBV27
clone_size: NA
j_call: TRBJ1-1
cdr3_nt: TGTGCCAGCAGTTTCGGGGGACGGACTGAAGCTTTCTTT
cdr3_aa: CASSFGGRTEAFF

d_call: NA
v_call: TRBV4-1
clone_size: NA
j_call: TRBJ2-7
cdr3_nt: TGCGCCAGCAGCGATCGGGGCGAGGCCTACGAGCAGTACTTC
cdr3_aa: CASSDRGEAYEQYF

d_call: NA
v_call: TRBV7-6
clone_size: NA
j_call: TRBJ2-7
cdr3_nt: TGTGCCAGCAGCTCTGCTTGGTCCGTAGGAGAGCAGTACTTC
cdr3_aa: CASSSAWSVGEQYF

d_call: TRBD1
v_call: TRBV6-5
clone_size: NA
j_call: TRBJ2-1
cdr3_nt: TGTGCCAGCAGCCCTGCAGGGGGCGCGCACGATGAGCAGTTCTTC
cdr3_aa: CASSPAGGAHDEQFF

d_call: NA
v_call: TRBV4-2
clone_size: NA
j_call: TRBJ2-7
cdr3_nt: TGTGCCAGCAGCCCAGAACTAGCATGGGGATACGAGCAGTACTTC
cdr3_aa: CASSPELAWGYEQYF

d_call: TRBD2
v_call: TRBV5-1
clone_size: NA
j_call: TRBJ2-7
cdr3_nt: TGCGCCAGCAGCTTAGATAGCGGGCCTTCCTACGAGCAGTACTTC
cdr3_aa: CASSLDSGPSYEQYF

d_call: NA
v_call: TRBV18
clone_size: once
j_call: TRBJ1-1
cdr3_nt: TGTGCCAGCTCACCGCCCACTGGACGAAACACTGAAGCTTTCTTT
cdr3_aa: CASSPPTGRNTEAFF

d_call: NA
v_call: TRBV6-5
clone_size: once
j_call: TRBJ1-1
cdr3_nt: TGTGCCAGCAGTTGGTTCTCGGGGGACACTGAAGCTTTCTTT
cdr3_aa: CASSWFSGDTEAFF

d_call: NA
v_call: TRBV9
clone_size: NA
j_call: TRBJ1-1
cdr3_nt: TGTGCCAGCAGCAGGGAGATGAACACTGAAGCTTTCTTT
cdr3_aa: CASSREMNTEAFF

d_call: TRBD1
v_call: TRBV28
clone_size: NA
j_call: TRBJ2-5
cdr3_nt: TGTGCCAGCAGTCACCCCACGGCCCGGGACAGGCGACAGTACTTC
cdr3_aa: CASSHPTARDRRQYF

d_call: NA
v_call: TRBV21-1
clone_size: NA
j_call: TRBJ2-3
cdr3_nt: TGTGCCAGCAGCAAAGAGGACGGTCGACAGTTAATACCAGATACGCAGTATTTT
cdr3_aa: CASSKEDGRQLIPDTQYF

d_call: NA
v_call: TRBV7-9
clone_size: NA
j_call: TRBJ2-1
cdr3_nt: TGTGCCAGCAGCTTGGGAGGAGATGAGCAGTTCTTC
cdr3_aa: CASSLGGDEQFF

d_call: NA
v_call: TRBV29-1
clone_size: NA
j_call: TRBJ1-2
cdr3_nt: TGCAGCGTTGATAGGGGGTTTGGCTACACCTTC
cdr3_aa: CSVDRGFGYTF

d_call: NA
v_call: TRBV19
clone_size: NA
j_call: TRBJ2-7
cdr3_nt: TGTGCCAGTAGTATCATGGTGGAGGGTGTGGAGCAGTACTTC
cdr3_aa: CASSIMVEGVEQYF

d_call: NA
v_call: TRBV7-9
clone_size: NA
j_call: TRBJ1-2
cdr3_nt: TGTGCCAGCAGCTTGAATACAATGGATGGCTACACCTTC
cdr3_aa: CASSLNTMDGYTF